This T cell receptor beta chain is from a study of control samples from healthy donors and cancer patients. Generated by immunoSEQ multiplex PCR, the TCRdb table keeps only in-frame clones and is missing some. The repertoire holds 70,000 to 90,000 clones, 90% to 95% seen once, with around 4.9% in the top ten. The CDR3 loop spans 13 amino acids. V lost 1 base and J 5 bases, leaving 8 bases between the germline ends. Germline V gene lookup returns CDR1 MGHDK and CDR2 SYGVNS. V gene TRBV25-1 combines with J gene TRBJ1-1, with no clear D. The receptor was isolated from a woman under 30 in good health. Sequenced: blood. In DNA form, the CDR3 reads TGTGCCAGCAGTGAATTTGGAGTGACTGAAGCTTTCTTT. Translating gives CASSEFGVTEAFF.